One sample yielded the 27 T cell receptor beta chains listed below, sequenced in a study of blood T cells in healthy people across ages. The second PCR ran roughly 6 to 12 cycles with a sample-barcoded 5' primer and J-beta primers. TCRdb redid the calling of the 5' RACE reads with MiXCR, one entry per CDR3 protein. Of under 800,000 distinct CDR3 sequences listed, approximately 39% are singletons. The sequenced material came from blood. These receptors all come from a woman aged 55 to 70 in good health.

The chain recombines TRBV12-3 or TRBV12-4 with TRBJ2-3, with D tentatively TRBD2 (5 bases). V dropped 1 base and J dropped 11 bases, with 10 bases sitting between them. The CDR3 contains 12 residues. The CDR3 DNA sequence: TGTGCCAGCAGTTTAGGCTCGGAGGAGCAGTATTTT. It specifies CASSLGSEEQYF.

This clonotype was counted a few times. V gene TRBV5-1 combines with J gene TRBJ2-3; 8 nucleotides agree with TRBD2. This CDR3 is 15 amino acids long. Losses at the gene ends were 4 bases for V and 4 bases for J; bases not matched to a gene: 8. In germline, CDR1 is SGHRS, CDR2 YFSETQ. This CDR3 reads CASSLVTAGADTQYF. The CDR3 nucleotides are TGCGCCAGCAGCCTTGTAACAGCGGGGGCAGATACGCAGTATTTT. Combining the CDR3 with reference TRBV5-1 and TRBJ2-3 gives the whole variable domain KAGVTQTPRYLIKTRGQQVTLSCSPISGHRSVSWYQQTPGQGLQFLFEYFSETQRNKGNFPGRFSGRQFSNSRSEMNVSTLELGDSALYLCASSLVTAGADTQYFGPGTRLTVL.

This clonotype occurred a few times. The junction departs from germline at one end; a sequencing error may be responsible. The gene calls are TRBV5-1 and TRBJ1-1, with unresolved D. The CDR3 runs 14 residues. The germline gives CDR1 SGHRS, CDR2 YFSETQ. The CDR3 DNA sequence: TGCGCCAGCAGCTTGACGGGAGGGAACGCTGAAGCTTTCTTT. Amino acid sequence: CASSLTGGNAEAFF.

The chain has TRBV3-1 and TRBJ2-3; tentative D call: TRBD1 (6 bases). This CDR3 spans 14 amino acids. V lost 7 bases to trimming and J lost 3 bases, with 14 bases between them. From germline, CDR1 is LGHDT and CDR2 YNNKEL (reference sequence). CDR3 in DNA: TGTGCCAGCAACCTACAGGGACGGACAGATACGCAGTATTTT. Translated: CASNLQGRTDTQYF.

V is TRBV3-1 and J is TRBJ2-1; TRBD1 agrees at 10 bases. Germline loops: CDR1 LGHDT, CDR2 YNNKEL (reference sequence). Trimming removed 1 base from V and 9 bases from J; junction bases left unmatched: 9. This CDR3 has 16 residues. The CDR3 is CASSQGRGQGGCEQFF. Written as DNA, the CDR3 is TGTGCCAGCAGCCAAGGGAGAGGACAGGGGGGGTGTGAGCAGTTCTTC.

The chain couples TRBV20-1 to TRBJ1-5, with TRBD1 matching 7 bases. Germline loops: CDR1 DFQATT, CDR2 SNEGSKA (reference sequence). CDR3 length equals 13 residues. The V and J ends lost 6 bases and 7 bases, in that order; junction bases with no gene match: 9. For the CDR3, the DNA is TGCAGTGCATGGACAGGTCGAAGACAGCCCCAGCATTTT. Residues: CSAWTGRRQPQHF.

This chain uses TRBV20-1 with TRBJ2-3; 10 bases fit TRBD1. The germline V gene encodes CDR1 DFQATT and CDR2 SNEGSKA (reference sequence). This CDR3 spans 15 amino acids. V was pared by 6 bases and J by 4 bases, with 10 bases of the junction left unmatched. The CDR3, as DNA: TGCAGTGCCTCAAGGGGGACAGGGGTTGCAGATACGCAGTATTTT. Residues: CSASRGTGVADTQYF.

This chain connects TRBV7-9 to TRBJ2-1; perhaps TRBD2 as D (5 bases). Germline CDR1 is SEHNR and CDR2 is FQNEAQ (reference sequence). Trimming cost V 6 bases and J 6 bases, with 15 bases left between them. This CDR3 is built from 14 residues. CDR3 nucleotide sequence: TGTGCCAGCAGGACCATATCGGAGGTCAATGAGCAGTTCTTC. Translation: CASRTISEVNEQFF.

A remark on this clonotype: A much larger clone differs from this one at a single base, so this may be a read error. This chain uses TRBV20-1 with TRBJ2-7; TRBD2 matches 7 bases. Germline V gives CDR1 DFQATT, CDR2 SNEGSKA (reference sequence). V dropped 6 bases and J dropped 10; count of bases not matched to a gene: 18. The length of the CDR3 is 14 residues. The CDR3, as DNA: TGCAGTGCCCAGGTCGTGGGAGGCCGGGAGGCCCAGTACTTC. Its translation is CSAQVVGGREAQYF.

The chain recombines TRBV10-3 with TRBJ2-7; weak D call: TRBD1 (5 bases). Trimming left V 0 bases short and J 0 bases short, with 9 bases between. Germline loops: CDR1 ENHRY, CDR2 SYGVKD. CDR3 length equals 15 residues. Written as DNA, the CDR3 is TGTGCCATCAGTGAGTCGGGGCAGAGCTCCTACGAGCAGTACTTC. This codes for CAISESGQSSYEQYF.

A few counts support this clonotype. The chain carries TRBV6-5 and TRBJ1-5, with D possibly TRBD1 on 5 matching bases. The CDR3 length is 14 residues. Germline values: CDR1 MNHEY, CDR2 SVGAGI. The V end lost 0 bases, the J end lost 4 bases, and 7 bases lay between the germline ends. The CDR3 is CASSYSGPNQPQHF. CDR3 nucleotide sequence: TGTGCCAGCAGTTACTCGGGACCAAATCAGCCCCAGCATTTT.

This chain joins TRBV20-1 and TRBJ2-7; 9 nucleotides match TRBD2. Per germline, CDR1 DFQATT and CDR2 SNEGSKA (reference sequence). With V trimmed by 6 bases and J by 1 base, 7 bases remained unmatched. The CDR3 is 14 residues long. The CDR3 DNA reads TGCAGTGCCCCACCAGCGGGAGGTTCCTACGAGCAGTACTTC. This gives the protein CSAPPAGGSYEQYF.

This clonotype occurred a few times. This rearrangement joins TRBV11-2 to TRBJ2-1, with 7 nucleotides matching TRBD2. Germline CDR1 reads SGHAT; CDR2 reads FQNNGV. The CDR3 consists of 16 residues. The V gene end was trimmed by 4 bases and the J gene end by 0 bases; junction bases not matched to a gene: 6. CDR3 residues: CASSSGAGLSYNEQFF. CDR3 sequence (DNA): TGTGCCAGCAGCTCCGGAGCGGGACTCTCCTACAATGAGCAGTTCTTC.

The chain joins TRBV2 to TRBJ1-5; the D gene is possibly TRBD1 (6 bases). In germline, CDR1 is SNHLY, CDR2 FYNNEI. Trimming removed 7 bases at V and 0 bases at J, with 13 bases between. The CDR3 is 15 residues long. CDR3 loop: CASNRRGTSNQPQHF. As DNA, the CDR3 is TGTGCCAGCAACCGGAGGGGGACTAGCAATCAGCCCCAGCATTTT.

The chain has TRBV12-3 or TRBV12-4 and TRBJ2-5; a possible D gene is TRBD1 (5 bases). The DNA matches TRBJ2-7 better at its end, which makes the J call doubtful. There are 14 residues in the CDR3. The CDR3 nucleotides are TGTGCCAGCAGTCTGCAGGCAGGGAACTACGAGCAGTACTTC. Translation gives CASSLQAGNYEQYF.

The rearrangement links TRBV2 to TRBJ2-7, with 8 bases lining up with TRBD1. TRBJ2-5 explains the end of the DNA better; the J call may be wrong. CDR1 is SNHLY and CDR2 is FYNNEI in the germline V gene. The CDR3 loop spans 15 amino acids. The DNA of the CDR3 is TGTGCCAGCAGTTACAGGGGGGCAAGAGGAGAGACCCAGTACTTC. Translating it yields CASSYRGARGETQYF.

Concerning this clonotype: A much larger clone differs by one base, so this may be a read error. The rearrangement joins TRBV3-1 to TRBJ2-5, with D possibly being TRBD1 or TRBD2 (5 bases each). CDR1 is LGHDT, CDR2 YNNKEL, per germline (reference sequence). This CDR3 has 13 residues. V dropped 8 bases and J dropped 11 bases, with 21 bases sitting between them. The CDR3 region is CASATGLGNEQYF. Written as DNA, the CDR3 is TGTGCCAGCGCAACGGGGCTCGGGAATGAGCAGTACTTC.

The CDR3 loop reads CASSPDSLQNEKLFF. DNA for the CDR3: TGTGCCAGCAGCCCAGACAGCCTCCAGAATGAAAAACTGTTTTTT. The V gene is TRBV9, the J gene TRBJ1-4; a possible D gene is TRBD1 (5 bases). The germline gives CDR1 SGDLS, CDR2 YYNGEE. The CDR3 covers 15 residues. Trimming removed 4 bases from V and 5 bases from J, with 15 bases in between.

In its sample, this clonotype was seen a few times. This chain uses TRBV7-9 with TRBJ2-7; 8 bases match TRBD2. Germline CDR1 is SEHNR and CDR2 is FQNEAQ (reference sequence). J gave up 4 bases and V 1 base, and 6 bases lay outside the gene matches. This CDR3 contains 15 residues. The CDR3 DNA reads as TGTGCCAGCAGCTTAGGAGCGGGAGCTCGTTACGAGCAGTACTTC. This encodes CASSLGAGARYEQYF.

The chain employs TRBV20-1 and TRBJ1-2; D gene ambiguous. Trimming stripped 6 bases from V and 2 bases from J, with 13 bases between. The CDR3 has 13 amino acids. CDR1 is DFQATT, CDR2 SNEGSKA, per germline (reference sequence). The CDR3 nucleotides are TGCAGTGCCGCCGGGCGAGGGAACTATGGCTACACCTTC. The encoded protein is CSAAGRGNYGYTF.

The chain links TRBV9 to TRBJ1-2; no firm D call. The CDR3 has 15 amino acids. The germline V gene encodes CDR1 SGDLS and CDR2 YYNGEE. V was clipped by 0 bases and J by 4 bases, with 13 bases between them. The CDR3: CASSVVTDAIYGYTF. The CDR3 DNA follows: TGTGCCAGCAGCGTAGTAACGGATGCCATCTATGGCTACACCTTC. Full variable domain (remainder filled in from reference TRBV9 and TRBJ1-2): DSGVTQTPKHLITATGQRVTLRCSPRSGDLSVYWYQQSLDQGLQFLIQYYNGEERAKGNILERFSAQQFPDLHSELNLSSLELGDSALYFCASSVVTDAIYGYTFGSGTRLTVV.

The chain couples TRBV13 to TRBJ2-1; D tentatively fits TRBD1 or TRBD2 (7 bases each). This CDR3 is built from 13 residues. The germline V gene encodes CDR1 PRHDT and CDR2 FYEKMQ (reference sequence). The V end was cut by 6 bases, the J end by 8 bases, with 14 bases between. The CDR3 coding sequence is TGTGCCAGCAGTCAGGGGGGGGGCGATGAGCAGTTCTTC. Its translation: CASSQGGGDEQFF.

As to this clonotype: One base away lies a much larger clone, so this may be a sequencing read error. This chain joins TRBV3-1 and TRBJ2-1, with D unresolved. Germline V gene data show CDR1 as LGHDT and CDR2 as YNNKEL (reference sequence). CDR3 size: 12 residues. CDR3 residues: CTSSQVSVRQFF. For the CDR3, the DNA is TGTACCAGCAGCCAAGTATCAGTCCGGCAGTTCTTC.

The chain joins TRBV6-1 to TRBJ2-1, with 9 bases aligning to TRBD2. CDR1 is MNHNS and CDR2 is SASEGT in the germline V gene. V trimming: 3 bases; J trimming: 4 bases; junction bases outside the gene matches: 7. CDR3 length: 16 residues. The CDR3 sequence is CASSEREGPGYNEQFF. DNA of the CDR3: TGTGCCAGCAGTGAGCGGGAGGGCCCTGGGTACAATGAGCAGTTCTTC.

The chain recombines TRBV6-5 with TRBJ2-1; D tentatively reads TRBD1 or TRBD2 (6 bases each). With the DNA end fitting TRBJ2-7 better, the J assignment may be wrong. Germline V gene lookup returns CDR1 MNHEY and CDR2 SVGAGI. The CDR3 is 15 amino acids. The CDR3 DNA reads as TGTGCCAGCAGTTACGTCACCGGGGGCCACGACGAGCAGTACTTC. It codes for CASSYVTGGHDEQYF.

This clonotype was detected only once. This chain uses TRBV5-1 with TRBJ1-4, with 9 bases fitting TRBD1. The germline V gene has CDR1 SGHRS and CDR2 YFSETQ. The J segment lost 7 bases and the V segment lost 4 bases, leaving 14 bases of the junction unmatched. The CDR3 extends over 17 amino acids. The CDR3 loop reads CASSHGQGPSKFEKLFF. The CDR3 bases are TGCGCCAGCAGCCACGGACAGGGGCCGAGCAAGTTTGAAAAACTGTTTTTT.

In this sample, this clonotype turned up once. The rearrangement links TRBV20-1 to TRBJ1-2; 9 nucleotides line up with TRBD1. V gave up 5 bases and J gave up 5 bases; unmatched junction bases: 6. From germline, CDR1 is DFQATT and CDR2 SNEGSKA (reference sequence). This CDR3 has 13 amino acids. CDR3 bases: TGCAGTGCTTCCGTCGACAGGGGGTATGGCTACACCTTC. This translates into CSASVDRGYGYTF.